The source of this T cell receptor beta chain is a study of blood T cell repertoires in COVID-19. Study context: There were acute and convalescent COVID-19 samples, and they came from the United States, Italy and Spain. Sources were T cells, B-cell-depleted T cells, or PBMCs; the material itself was cDNA or gDNA.

Original data processing: It was from reference gene primer amplification that nucleated cell counts were estimated. Here immunoSEQ multiplex PCR was the method, and the copy in TCRdb shows in-frame clones only, minus some. The V and J calls and clone size were taken over from that table, and D and trimming were inferred from the DNA. The sample records approximately 140,000 clones, 80% to 90% being singletons. The trim removed 3 bases at V and 4 bases at J, leaving 4 bases unmatched. The germline CDR1 and CDR2 sequences are LNHDA and SQIVND (reference sequence). The CDR3 has 14 amino acids. Only one count was recorded for this clone. Seattle enrolled patients during active infection and tracked them longitudinally.

Input material: peripheral blood. V usage is TRBV19 and J usage is TRBJ2-7; the match to TRBD1 covers 9 bases. The sequence was collected from a woman aged 55-70 years with COVID-19, enrolled during active disease. CDR3 region: CASSIRGQGYEQYF. The CDR3 region has the DNA TGTGCCAGTAGTATTAGAGGACAGGGGTACGAGCAGTACTTC.